One and the same sample provided the 10 T cell receptor beta chains below, sequenced in a study of T cell responses to AZD1222 COVID-19 vaccine. Only in-frame clones appear in the TCRdb table, and some are missing; sequencing was by immunoSEQ multiplex PCR. This table holds 130,000 to 150,000 clones, 85% to 95% found once. The sample was peripheral blood, taken on day 0 of MenACWY control vaccination. The receptors come from an adult in good health.

The chain combines TRBV20-1 with TRBJ2-7, with D unclear. The V end lost 5 bases, the J end lost 3 bases, and 5 bases lay between the germline ends. This CDR3 contains 10 residues. The germline gives CDR1 DFQATT, CDR2 SNEGSKA (reference sequence). The chain's CDR3 is CSARLYEQYF. CDR3 bases: TGCAGTGCTCGGCTCTACGAGCAGTACTTC.

This clone was counted a single time. The rearrangement joins TRBV5-4 to TRBJ2-7; no reliable D call. Germline CDR1 is SGHNT and CDR2 is YYREEE (reference sequence). The CDR3 contains 12 residues. V was clipped by 3 bases and J by 0 bases, with 4 bases between them. The CDR3 here is CASSSTSYEQYF. The CDR3 DNA is TGTGCCAGCAGCTCAACCTCCTACGAGCAGTACTTC.

This chain connects TRBV7-2 to TRBJ2-1; 9 bases are a match to TRBD2. Losses at the gene ends were 4 bases for V and 0 bases for J; bases not matched to a gene: 4. There are 16 residues in the CDR3. The germline gives CDR1 SGHTA, CDR2 FQGNSA. CDR3 amino acids: CASSWTSANSYNEQFF. In DNA, the CDR3 is TGTGCCAGCAGCTGGACTAGCGCCAACTCCTACAATGAGCAGTTCTTC.

The chain recombines TRBV18 with TRBJ1-3, with unresolved D. The CDR3 length is 15 residues. V was clipped by 0 bases and J by 1 base, with 7 bases between them. Germline loops: CDR1 KGHSH, CDR2 LQKENI. The CDR3 spells CASSPPMDSGNTIYF. CDR3 nucleotides: TGTGCCAGCTCACCACCGATGGATTCTGGAAACACCATATATTTT.

V gene TRBV27 combines with J gene TRBJ1-5; D unclear. From germline, CDR1 is MNHEY and CDR2 SMNVEV (reference sequence). Trimming took 0 bases from V and 4 from J, leaving 4 bases between them. This CDR3 has 13 residues. CDR3 loop: CASSLSPNQPQHF. In nucleotides, the CDR3 is TGTGCCAGCAGTTTATCACCGAATCAGCCCCAGCATTTT.

This sequence joins TRBV19 and TRBJ2-1; the match to TRBD1 covers 7 bases. The CDR3 sequence is 14 residues long. Germline trimming cut 5 bases from V and 4 bases from J; bases unmatched to any gene: 5. CDR1 and CDR2 from the germline V gene are LNHDA and SQIVND (reference sequence). The CDR3 sequence is CASSSRDSYNEQFF. The CDR3 coding sequence is TGTGCCAGTAGTTCCCGGGACAGTTACAATGAGCAGTTCTTC.

The V gene is TRBV3-1 (or the pseudogene TRBV3-2), the J gene TRBJ1-5; D remains ambiguous. V was clipped by 0 bases and J by 0 bases, with 12 bases between them. The germline gives CDR1 LGHDT, CDR2 YNNKEL (reference sequence). The CDR3 contains 17 residues. Written as DNA, the CDR3 is TGTGCCAGCAGCCAAGAAGAACAACCGTATAGCAATCAGCCCCAGCATTTT. Protein product: CASSQEEQPYSNQPQHF.

Comment on this clone: The junction departs from the called germline gene at one end, perhaps through a read error. The chain has TRBV5-1 and TRBJ2-1; TRBD2 is a possible D gene (5 bases). The germline V gene has CDR1 SGHRS and CDR2 YFSETQ. CDR3 length: 14 residues. The CDR3 here is CASNGATGYNELFF. The CDR3 bases are TGCGCCAGCAACGGTGCAACGGGATACAATGAGCTGTTCTTC.

The V gene is TRBV25-1, the J gene TRBJ1-4; maybe TRBD1 (6 bases). This CDR3 comprises 16 residues. Germline-derived CDR1 and CDR2 are MGHDK and SYGVNS. V lost 2 bases, J lost 3 bases, and 13 bases lay in between. In nucleotides, the CDR3 is TGTGCCAGCAGTGAAGATTTCGGACAGCCTAATGAAAAACTGTTTTTT. This sequence encodes CASSEDFGQPNEKLFF.

This CDR3 reads CASSLTGSYEQYF. The CDR3 DNA sequence: TGCGCCAGCAGCTTGACAGGGTCCTACGAGCAGTACTTC. J is TRBJ2-7 and V is TRBV5-1; tentative D call: TRBD1 (6 bases). The V end was cut by 1 base, the J end by 1 base, with 6 bases between. Germline V CDR1 and CDR2: SGHRS, YFSETQ. The CDR3 spans 13 residues.